The source of this TCR beta chain is a study of blood T cell repertoires in COVID-19. The overall study: PBMCs, B-cell-depleted T cells, or T cells were the source of the cDNA or gDNA that made up the material.

There are 14 residues in the CDR3. The V gene's germline CDR1 is MNHNY and CDR2 SVGAGI (reference sequence). Losses at the gene ends were 5 bases for V and 2 bases for J; bases not matched to a gene: 2. The method was immunoSEQ multiplex PCR; TCRdb's version includes in-frame clones alone and lacks a portion of them. The sample has more than 200,000 clones, more than 75% seen once. The sequence derives from a woman aged 40 to 55 with acute COVID-19. This chain links TRBV6-6 with TRBJ2-7; 11 bases match TRBD2. The sequenced sample consisted of PBMCs or T cells enriched from blood (not recorded which). CDR3 sequence reads: CASSPLAGAYEQYF. CDR3 nucleotides: TGTGCCAGCAGTCCACTAGCGGGAGCCTACGAGCAGTACTTC.